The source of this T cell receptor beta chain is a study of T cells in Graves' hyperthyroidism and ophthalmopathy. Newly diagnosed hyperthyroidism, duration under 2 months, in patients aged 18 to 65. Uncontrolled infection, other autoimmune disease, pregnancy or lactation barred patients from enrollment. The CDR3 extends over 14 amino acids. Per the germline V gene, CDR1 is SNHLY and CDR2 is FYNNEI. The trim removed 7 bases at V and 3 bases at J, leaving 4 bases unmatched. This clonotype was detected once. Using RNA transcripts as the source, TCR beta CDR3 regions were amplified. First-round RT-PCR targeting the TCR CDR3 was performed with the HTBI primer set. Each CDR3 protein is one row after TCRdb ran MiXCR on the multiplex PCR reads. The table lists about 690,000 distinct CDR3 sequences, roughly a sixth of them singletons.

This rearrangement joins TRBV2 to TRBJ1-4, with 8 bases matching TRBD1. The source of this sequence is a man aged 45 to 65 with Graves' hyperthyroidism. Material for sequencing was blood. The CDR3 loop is CASNGQGPNEKLFF. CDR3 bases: TGTGCCAGCAATGGACAGGGCCCTAATGAAAAACTGTTTTTT.